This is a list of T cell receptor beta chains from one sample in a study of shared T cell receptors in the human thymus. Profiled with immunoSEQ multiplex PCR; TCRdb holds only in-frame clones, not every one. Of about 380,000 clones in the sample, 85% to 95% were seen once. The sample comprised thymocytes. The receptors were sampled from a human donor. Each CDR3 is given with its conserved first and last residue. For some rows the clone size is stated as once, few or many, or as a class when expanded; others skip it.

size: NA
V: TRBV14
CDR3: CASSFRTTRSYNEQFF

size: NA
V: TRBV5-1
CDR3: CASSPRRREVTDTQYF

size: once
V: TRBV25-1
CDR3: CASSEWGYGYTF

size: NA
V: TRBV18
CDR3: CASSGQALDTQYF

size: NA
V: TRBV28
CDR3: CASNLLRTRDNEQFF

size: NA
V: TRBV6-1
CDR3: CASPSGQLSYEQYF

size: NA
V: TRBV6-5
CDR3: CASSYGLANEQYF

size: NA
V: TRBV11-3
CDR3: CASSSRGGGYTF

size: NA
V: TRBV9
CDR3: CASSVETGGTYGYTF

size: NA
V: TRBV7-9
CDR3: CASSLVPTSSSYEQYF

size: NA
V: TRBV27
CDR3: CASTGQFGQPQHF

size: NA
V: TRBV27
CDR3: CASSLTATGKYEQYF

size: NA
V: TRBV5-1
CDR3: CASSTDRYTQYF

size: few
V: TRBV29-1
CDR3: CSVVQAAGQPQHF

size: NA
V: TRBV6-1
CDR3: CASITTEGYGYTF

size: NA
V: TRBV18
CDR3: CASSPLQEGNTIYF

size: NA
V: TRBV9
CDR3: CASTPRVMSTDTQYF

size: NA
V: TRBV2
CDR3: CASIDRPYGYTF

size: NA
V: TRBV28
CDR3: CASSLLRLAVTGELFF

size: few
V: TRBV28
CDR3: CASSSTGNLYEQYF

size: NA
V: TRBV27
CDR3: CASSLTGGSYEQYF

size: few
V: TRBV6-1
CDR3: CASSHPTRQPQHF